Reported below is one T cell receptor beta chain. What it recognizes is unknown. The data were obtained in a study of T cell responses to AZD1222 COVID-19 vaccine. Whole-study findings and limits: Donors were chiefly white British, with a greater number of females, and clonal diversity was perhaps underestimated. Nearly half of spike-specific TCRs reportedly target unmutated variant regions. Mapped onto spike, vaccine-associated CD4 TCRs spanned it and were dominant at 160-218 and 743-854.

Sequencing used immunoSEQ multiplex PCR; TCRdb keeps in-frame clones, though not all of them. Among more than 85,000 clones listed, 82% were seen once. Germline CDR1 reads LNHDA; CDR2 reads SQIVND (reference sequence). This CDR3 has 14 residues. Trimming shortened V by 4 bases and J by 10 bases, and 14 bases separated the two germline ends. The starting material was peripheral blood, obtained on day 0 of AZD1222 vaccination. The J gene is TRBJ1-6, the V gene TRBV19; D gene uncertain. The clonotype originates from an adult in good health. The chain's CDR3 is CASSRSQLGSPLHF. The CDR3 nucleotides read TGTGCCAGTAGTAGGAGTCAGCTAGGCTCACCCCTCCACTTT.